This entry describes one TCR beta chain. The germline CDR1 and CDR2 sequences are SGHDT and YYEEEE. There are 16 residues in the CDR3. Losses at the gene ends were 4 bases for V and 5 bases for J; bases not matched to a gene: 8. Both 60 Vbeta primers and 13 Jbeta primers went into the PCR. TCRdb's copy holds only in-frame clones and misses some; the assay was immunoSEQ multiplex PCR. The table records 110,000 to 150,000 clones, roughly 80% of them present only once. The data derive from a study of cytomegalovirus exposure and HLA in healthy donors. Material: PBMCs. The origin of this receptor is a male donor in good health and CMV-seronegative. The V and J genes are TRBV5-6 and TRBJ2-7; 14 nucleotides line up with TRBD2. The CDR3 nucleotides are TGTGCCAGCAGCCCGGGACTAGCGGGAGAGGTCAACGAGCAGTACTTC. This translates into CASSPGLAGEVNEQYF.